This T cell receptor beta chain was sequenced in a study of blood T cell repertoires in COVID-19. Study background: Samples of COVID-19 (acute and convalescent) were obtained from the United States, Italy and Spain. T cells, B-cell-depleted T cells, or PBMCs provided the cDNA or gDNA that served as material.

Authors' processing steps: Using reference gene primer amplification, nucleated cell counts were estimated. Method: immunoSEQ multiplex PCR; TCRdb's copy keeps in-frame clones and lacks some. That table is the source of V, J and clone size, and D and trimming were worked out from the DNA. In the table there are 10,000 to 15,000 clones, about nine tenths of which are singletons. Germline values: CDR1 LGHDT, CDR2 YNNKEL (reference sequence). The V end lost 1 base, the J end lost 7 bases, and 17 bases lay between the germline ends. The CDR3 contains 15 residues. The rearrangement links TRBV3-1 (or the pseudogene TRBV3-2) to TRBJ2-7, with a tentative D call TRBD2 (6 bases). The source is a human donor in a cohort sampled during active COVID-19. Specimen: peripheral blood. The CDR3, as DNA: TGTGCCAGCAGCCAAGTTTTCGGGAGTAAAAGGGAGCAGTACTTC. Translation gives CASSQVFGSKREQYF.